Each of the 8 T cell receptor beta chains below was sequenced from the same sample in a study of blood T cell repertoires in COVID-19. The protocol was immunoSEQ multiplex PCR, while the TCRdb copy is restricted to in-frame clones and leaves out a portion. The sample lists 650,000 to 800,000 clones, over 80% seen once, with roughly 0.25% in the top ten. Sequencing was done on a sample of peripheral blood. The source is a woman between 18 and 30 years old with acute or convalescent COVID-19.

This chain joins TRBV11-2 and TRBJ1-2, with 7 nucleotides matching TRBD1. The V and J ends lost 2 bases and 0 bases, in that order; junction bases with no gene match: 9. Germline assignment: CDR1 SGHAT and CDR2 FQNNGV. The CDR3 covers 17 residues. The CDR3 reads CASSLKPRDSANYGYTF. The CDR3 DNA reads TGTGCCAGCAGCTTAAAGCCCAGGGACAGCGCTAACTATGGCTACACCTTC.

The V call is TRBV2, the J call TRBJ2-1; 7 nucleotides line up with TRBD1. Germline CDR1 reads SNHLY; CDR2 reads FYNNEI. The CDR3 runs 15 residues. Trimming took 6 bases from V and 7 from J; bases not matched to a gene: 12. DNA of the CDR3: TGTGCCAGCAGCCTCGACAGGGTTTCAAGAAATGAGCAGTTCTTC. Its protein product is CASSLDRVSRNEQFF.

The V and J genes are TRBV5-5 and TRBJ1-1, with D possibly TRBD1 on 5 matching bases. The CDR3 runs to 13 residues. Trimming took 3 bases from V and 11 from J, leaving 17 bases between them. CDR1 and CDR2 (germline): SGHKS, YYEKEE (reference sequence). For the CDR3, the DNA is TGTGCCAGCAGCTCGGGACTTCGGGTAGAGGCTTTCTTT. This sequence encodes CASSSGLRVEAFF.

This clone was recorded once. The V call is TRBV9, the J call TRBJ1-3, with a weak D call TRBD1 (6 bases). CDR1 and CDR2 from the germline V gene are SGDLS and YYNGEE. Trimming took off 3 bases at V and 4 bases at J, with 14 bases between the two ends. This CDR3 is built from 15 residues. The CDR3: CASSGHRAGGNTIYF. The DNA of the CDR3 is TGTGCCAGCAGCGGACACAGGGCAGGAGGAAACACCATATATTTT.

The J gene is TRBJ1-1, the V gene TRBV29-1; D might be TRBD1 (6 bases). With 5 bases removed from V and 4 bases from J, the gap between germline ends came to 14 bases. There are 13 residues in the CDR3. Germline V gives CDR1 SQVTM, CDR2 ANQGSEA. Here the CDR3 DNA reads TGCAGCGTTCGGGAGGGGGTATTCACTGAAGCTTTCTTT. This gives the protein CSVREGVFTEAFF.

The J gene is TRBJ1-1, the V gene TRBV6-2 or TRBV6-3, with no clear D. CDR3 size: 14 residues. Trimming took 2 bases from V and 0 from J, leaving 7 bases between them. The germline V gene has CDR1 MNHEY and CDR2 SVGEGT. CDR3 sequence (DNA): TGTGCCAGCAGTTACACAGACCTGAACACTGAAGCTTTCTTT. Translating it yields CASSYTDLNTEAFF.

The chain joins TRBV19 to TRBJ2-7, with D perhaps matching TRBD2 (6 bases). Trimming removed 6 bases at V and 4 bases at J, with 25 bases between. Germline CDR1 LNHDA, CDR2 SQIVND (reference sequence). This CDR3 contains 17 residues. CDR3 in DNA: TGTGCCAGTAGCCCCTCACCCCCGGAGGGGAGGCATTACGAGCAGTACTTC. It is translated as CASSPSPPEGRHYEQYF.

The chain links TRBV7-9 to TRBJ2-1; 11 bases align to TRBD1. Looked up from germline, CDR1 is SEHNR and CDR2 is FQNEAQ (reference sequence). Trimming cost V 3 bases and J 7 bases; bases outside gene matches: 8. The CDR3 has 16 residues. CDR3 amino acids: CASSLATGTGGNEQFF. In DNA form, the CDR3 reads TGTGCCAGCAGCTTGGCTACCGGGACAGGGGGGAATGAGCAGTTCTTC. Drawing the rest from reference TRBV7-9 and TRBJ2-1, the complete variable domain is DTGVSQNPRHKITKRGQNVTFRCDPISEHNRLYWYRQTLGQGPEFLTYFQNEAQLEKSRLLSDRFSAERPKGSFSTLEIQRTEQGDSAMYLCASSLATGTGGNEQFFGPGTRLTVL.